This paragraph covers one TCR beta chain sequence. The antigen is not known. Trimming pared 0 bases from V and 5 bases from J, leaving 13 bases between. The CDR3 is made up of 15 amino acids. Germline CDR1 is LNHDA and CDR2 is SQIVND (reference sequence). This entry comes from a study of OX40 agonist ivuxolimab in advanced cancers. Findings and caveats of the study: Expanded clones tended on average to be more numerous among CD8+ T cells than CD4+.

Generated by immunoSEQ multiplex PCR, the TCRdb table keeps only in-frame clones and is missing some. The sample includes roughly 41,000 clones, about 89% of them seen just once. The chain links TRBV19 to TRBJ1-2, with D unresolved. The sequencing here drew on CD4+ or CD8+ T cells sorted from blood, taken in a trial of the OX40 agonist ivuxolimab. This receptor was obtained from an adult with an advanced solid tumor such as melanoma, head and neck, liver or kidney cancer. The CDR3: CASSIDHTEGYGYTF. The CDR3 region has the DNA TGTGCCAGTAGTATAGACCACACGGAGGGTTATGGCTACACCTTC. The full variable domain, rest sourced from reference TRBV19 and TRBJ1-2, is DGGITQSPKYLFRKEGQNVTLSCEQNLNHDAMYWYRQDPGQGLRLIYYSQIVNDFQKGDIAEGYSVSREKKESFPLTVTSAQKNPTAFYLCASSIDHTEGYGYTFGSGTRLTVV.